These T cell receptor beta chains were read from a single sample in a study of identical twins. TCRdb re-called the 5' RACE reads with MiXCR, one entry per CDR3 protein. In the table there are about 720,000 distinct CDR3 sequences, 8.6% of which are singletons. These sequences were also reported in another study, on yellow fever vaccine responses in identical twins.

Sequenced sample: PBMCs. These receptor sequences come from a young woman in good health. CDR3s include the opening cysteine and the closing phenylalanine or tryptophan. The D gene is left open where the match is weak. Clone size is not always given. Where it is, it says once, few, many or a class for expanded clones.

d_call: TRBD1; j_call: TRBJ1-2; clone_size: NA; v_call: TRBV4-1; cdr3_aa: CASSQSGTDSNYGYTF; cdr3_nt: TGCGCCAGCAGCCAATCCGGGACAGACTCTAACTATGGCTACACCTTC
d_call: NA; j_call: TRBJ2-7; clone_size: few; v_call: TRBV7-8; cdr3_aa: CASSKRGGHEQYF; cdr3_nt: TGTGCCAGCAGCAAGAGGGGGGGTCACGAGCAGTACTTC
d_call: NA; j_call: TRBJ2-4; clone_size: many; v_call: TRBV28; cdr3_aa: CASRRGNIQYF; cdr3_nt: TGTGCCAGCAGGCGGGGAAACATTCAGTACTTC
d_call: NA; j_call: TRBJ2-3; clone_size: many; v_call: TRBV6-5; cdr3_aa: CASSYGLNTDTQYF; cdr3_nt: TGTGCCAGCAGTTACGGGCTAAACACAGATACGCAGTATTTT
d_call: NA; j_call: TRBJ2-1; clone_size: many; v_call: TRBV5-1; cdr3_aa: CASSLYGRDGFF; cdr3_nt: TGCGCCAGCAGCTTGTATGGCAGGGACGGGTTCTTC
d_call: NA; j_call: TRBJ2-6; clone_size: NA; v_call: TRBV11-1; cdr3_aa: CASSSRGPRDLSGANVLTF; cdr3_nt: TGTGCCAGCAGCTCACGGGGGCCCAGGGACCTCTCTGGGGCCAACGTCCTGACTTTC
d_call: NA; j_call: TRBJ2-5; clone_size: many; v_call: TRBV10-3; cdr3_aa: CAISQGKETQYF; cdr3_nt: TGTGCCATCAGCCAGGGGAAAGAGACCCAGTACTTC
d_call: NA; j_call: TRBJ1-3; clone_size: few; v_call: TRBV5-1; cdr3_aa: CASSSQGSGNTIYF; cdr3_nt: TGCGCCAGCAGCTCCCAGGGCTCTGGAAACACCATATATTTT
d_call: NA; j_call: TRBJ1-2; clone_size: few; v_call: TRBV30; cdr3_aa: CAWDGEQHNYGYTF; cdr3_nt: TGTGCCTGGGACGGGGAGCAGCATAACTATGGCTACACCTTC
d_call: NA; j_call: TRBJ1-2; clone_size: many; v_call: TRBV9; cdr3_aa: CASSVQGIGYGYTF; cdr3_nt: TGTGCCAGCAGCGTACAGGGGATCGGCTATGGCTACACCTTC
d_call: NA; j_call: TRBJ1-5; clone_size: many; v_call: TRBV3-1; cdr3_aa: CASSQDTGYQPQHF; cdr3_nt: TGTGCCAGCAGCCAAGACACAGGGTACCAGCCCCAGCATTTT
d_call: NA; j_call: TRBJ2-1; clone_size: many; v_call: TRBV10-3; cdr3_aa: CAIRFDGSYNEQFF; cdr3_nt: TGTGCCATCAGGTTTGACGGATCATACAATGAGCAGTTCTTC
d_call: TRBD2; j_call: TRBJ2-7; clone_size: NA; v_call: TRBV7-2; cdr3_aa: CASSSSGTSGNEQYF; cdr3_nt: TGTGCCAGCAGCTCATCCGGGACTAGCGGGAACGAGCAGTACTTC
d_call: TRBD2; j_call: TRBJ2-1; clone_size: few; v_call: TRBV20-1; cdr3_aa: CSAIAGGDNEQFF; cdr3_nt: TGCAGTGCCATAGCGGGAGGAGACAATGAGCAGTTCTTC
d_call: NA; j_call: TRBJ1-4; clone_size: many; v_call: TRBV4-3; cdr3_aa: CASSQDAGATNEKLFF; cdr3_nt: TGCGCCAGCAGCCAAGATGCGGGTGCAACTAATGAAAAACTGTTTTTT
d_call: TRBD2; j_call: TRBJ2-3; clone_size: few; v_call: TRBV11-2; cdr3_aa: CASSRGLAGGYTDTQYF; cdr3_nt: TGTGCCAGCAGCCGTGGACTAGCGGGGGGATACACAGATACGCAGTATTTT
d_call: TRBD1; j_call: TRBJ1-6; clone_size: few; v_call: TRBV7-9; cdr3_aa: CASSLTGAVYNSPLHF; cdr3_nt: TGTGCCAGCAGCTTGACAGGGGCCGTCTATAATTCACCCCTCCACTTT
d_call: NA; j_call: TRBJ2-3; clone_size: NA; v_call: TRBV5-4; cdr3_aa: CASSLLGGGKDTQYF; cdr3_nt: TGTGCCAGCAGCTTGTTGGGAGGAGGAAAAGATACGCAGTATTTT
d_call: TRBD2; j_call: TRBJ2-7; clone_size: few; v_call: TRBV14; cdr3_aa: CASSLAPAGYEQYF; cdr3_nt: TGTGCCAGCAGCCTAGCCCCAGCGGGATACGAGCAGTACTTC
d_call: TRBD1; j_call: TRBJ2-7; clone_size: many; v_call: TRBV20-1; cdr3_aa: CSARDPRQGAGEQYF; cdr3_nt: TGCAGTGCTAGAGATCCTAGACAGGGGGCGGGGGAGCAGTACTTC
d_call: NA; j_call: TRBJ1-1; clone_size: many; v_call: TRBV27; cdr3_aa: CASSLSQNVNTEAFF; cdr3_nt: TGTGCCAGCAGTTTATCGCAGAATGTGAACACTGAAGCTTTCTTT
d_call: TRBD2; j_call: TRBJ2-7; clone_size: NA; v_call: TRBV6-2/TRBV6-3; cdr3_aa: CASSLGLAASDEQYF; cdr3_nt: TGTGCCAGCAGCCTAGGGCTAGCGGCCAGCGACGAGCAGTACTTC
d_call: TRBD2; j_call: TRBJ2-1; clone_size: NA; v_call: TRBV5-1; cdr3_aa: CASSWPGLALEYNEQFF; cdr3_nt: TGCGCCAGCAGCTGGCCGGGACTAGCATTGGAATACAATGAGCAGTTCTTC
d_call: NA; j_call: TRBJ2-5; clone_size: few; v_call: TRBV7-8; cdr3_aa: CASSLRQLAQETQYF; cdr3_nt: TGTGCCAGCAGCCTGAGACAGTTAGCGCAAGAGACCCAGTACTTC
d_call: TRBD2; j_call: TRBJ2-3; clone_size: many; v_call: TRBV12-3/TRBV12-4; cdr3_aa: CASSLLAGGPTDTQYF; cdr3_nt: TGTGCCAGCAGTTTACTCGCGGGGGGCCCCACAGATACGCAGTATTTT
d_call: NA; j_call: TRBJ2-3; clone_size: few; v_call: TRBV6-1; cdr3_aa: CASTKHHPSTDTQYF; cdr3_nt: TGTGCCAGCACTAAACATCATCCTAGCACAGATACGCAGTATTTT
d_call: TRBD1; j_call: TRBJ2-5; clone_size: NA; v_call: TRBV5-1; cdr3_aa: CASSYQQGIETQYF; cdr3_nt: TGCGCCAGCAGCTATCAACAGGGGATTGAGACCCAGTACTTC
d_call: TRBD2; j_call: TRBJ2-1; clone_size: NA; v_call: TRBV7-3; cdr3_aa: CASRTSGGISSYNEQFF; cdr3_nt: TGTGCCAGCAGGACTAGCGGGGGGATCAGCTCCTACAATGAGCAGTTCTTC
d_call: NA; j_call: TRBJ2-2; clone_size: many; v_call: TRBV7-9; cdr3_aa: CASSPGPNTGELFF; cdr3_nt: TGTGCCAGCAGCCCAGGACCAAACACCGGGGAGCTGTTTTTT
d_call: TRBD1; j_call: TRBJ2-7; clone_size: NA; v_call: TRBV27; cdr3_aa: CASSSYDRGQYEQYF; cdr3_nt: TGTGCCAGCAGTTCCTACGACAGGGGGCAATACGAGCAGTACTTC
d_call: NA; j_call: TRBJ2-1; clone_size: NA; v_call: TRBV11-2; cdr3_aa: CASSLWGRLSSYNEQFF; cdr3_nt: TGTGCCAGCAGCTTATGGGGGAGGCTTAGCTCCTACAATGAGCAGTTCTTC
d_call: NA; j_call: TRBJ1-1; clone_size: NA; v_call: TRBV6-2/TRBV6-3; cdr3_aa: CASSRLIGNTEAFF; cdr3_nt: TGTGCCAGCAGCCGTCTGATCGGGAACACTGAAGCTTTCTTT
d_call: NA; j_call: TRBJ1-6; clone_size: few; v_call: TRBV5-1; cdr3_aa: CASKKADTYNSPLHF; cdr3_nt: TGCGCCAGCAAAAAAGCGGACACCTATAATTCACCCCTCCACTTT
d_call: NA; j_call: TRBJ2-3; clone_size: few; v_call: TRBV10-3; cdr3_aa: CAISWDGPSTDTQYF; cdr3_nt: TGTGCCATCAGCTGGGACGGACCTAGCACAGATACGCAGTATTTT
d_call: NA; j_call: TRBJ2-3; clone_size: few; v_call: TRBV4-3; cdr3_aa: CASSHRILASSTDTQYF; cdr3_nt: TGCGCCAGCAGCCATCGCATTCTAGCGTCAAGCACAGATACGCAGTATTTT
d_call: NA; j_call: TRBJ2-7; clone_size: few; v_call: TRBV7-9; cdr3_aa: CASSLVGLGTEQYF; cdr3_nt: TGTGCCAGCAGCTTAGTTGGTTTAGGGACCGAGCAGTACTTC
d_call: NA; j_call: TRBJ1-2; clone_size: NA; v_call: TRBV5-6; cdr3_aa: CASSPVGRGGYTF; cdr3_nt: TGTGCCAGCAGCCCCGTAGGGAGGGGTGGCTACACCTTC
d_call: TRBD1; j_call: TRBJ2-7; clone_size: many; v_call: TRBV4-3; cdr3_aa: CASSQGQGAYEQYF; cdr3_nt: TGTGCCAGCAGTCAAGGACAGGGCGCCTACGAGCAGTACTTC
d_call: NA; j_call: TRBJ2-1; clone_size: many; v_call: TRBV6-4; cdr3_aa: CASSDSTQGSYNEQFF; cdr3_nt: TGTGCCAGCAGTGACTCTACTCAGGGCTCCTACAATGAGCAGTTCTTC
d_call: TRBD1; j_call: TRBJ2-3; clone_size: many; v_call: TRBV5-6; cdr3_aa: CASSSQSRGFLTDTQYF; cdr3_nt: TGTGCCAGCAGTTCGCAAAGCAGGGGGTTCCTCACAGATACGCAGTATTTT
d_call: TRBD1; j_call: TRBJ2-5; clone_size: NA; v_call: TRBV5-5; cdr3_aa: CASSQDRGPYQETQYF; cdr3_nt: TGTGCCAGCAGCCAGGACAGGGGTCCGTACCAAGAGACCCAGTACTTC
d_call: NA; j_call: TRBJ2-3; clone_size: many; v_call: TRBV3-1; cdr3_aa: CASSENSVSLSTDTQYF; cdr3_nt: TGTGCCAGCAGCGAAAACAGCGTCTCTCTAAGCACAGATACGCAGTATTTT
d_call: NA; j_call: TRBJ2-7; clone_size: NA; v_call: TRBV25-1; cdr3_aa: CASQRSYEQYF; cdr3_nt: TGTGCCAGCCAACGGAGCTACGAGCAGTACTTC
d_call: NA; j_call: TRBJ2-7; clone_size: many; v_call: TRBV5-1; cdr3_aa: CASSLVVSSYEQYF; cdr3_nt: TGCGCCAGCAGCTTGGTTGTCAGCTCCTACGAGCAGTACTTC
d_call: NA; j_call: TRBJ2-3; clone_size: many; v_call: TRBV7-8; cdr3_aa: CASSLVLADSTDTQYF; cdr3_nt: TGTGCCAGCAGCTTAGTACTAGCAGATAGCACAGATACGCAGTATTTT
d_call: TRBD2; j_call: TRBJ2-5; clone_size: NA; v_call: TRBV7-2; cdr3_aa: CASSPVAGGRETQYF; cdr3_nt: TGTGCCAGCAGCCCTGTGGCGGGAGGGCGAGAGACCCAGTACTTC
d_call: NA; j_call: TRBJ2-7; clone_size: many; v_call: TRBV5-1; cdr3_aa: CASSNTGSYEQYF; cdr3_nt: TGCGCCAGCAGCAACACGGGTTCCTACGAGCAGTACTTC
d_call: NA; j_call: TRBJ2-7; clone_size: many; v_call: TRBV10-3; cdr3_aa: CAISGSALQQYF; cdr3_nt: TGTGCCATCAGTGGGTCAGCCTTGCAGCAGTACTTC
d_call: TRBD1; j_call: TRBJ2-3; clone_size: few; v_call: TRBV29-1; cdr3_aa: CSVEARTGGVDTQYF; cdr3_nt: TGCAGCGTTGAAGCCCGGACAGGGGGCGTAGATACGCAGTATTTT
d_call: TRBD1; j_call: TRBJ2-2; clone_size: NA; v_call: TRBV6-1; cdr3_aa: CASRGQGFTGELFF; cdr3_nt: TGTGCCAGCAGGGGACAGGGTTTCACCGGGGAGCTGTTTTTT
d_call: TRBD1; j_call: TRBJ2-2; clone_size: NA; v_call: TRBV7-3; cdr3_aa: CASSGQGAPTGELFF; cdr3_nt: TGTGCCAGCTCGGGACAGGGGGCGCCCACCGGGGAGCTGTTTTTT
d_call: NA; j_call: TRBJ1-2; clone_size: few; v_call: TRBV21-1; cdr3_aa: CASRFDSGNYGYTF; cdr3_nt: TGTGCCAGCCGCTTTGACAGCGGAAACTATGGCTACACCTTC
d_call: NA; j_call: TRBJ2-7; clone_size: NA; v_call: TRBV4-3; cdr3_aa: CASSQEGRTYEQYF; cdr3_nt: TGCGCCAGCAGCCAAGAGGGGAGAACCTACGAGCAGTACTTC
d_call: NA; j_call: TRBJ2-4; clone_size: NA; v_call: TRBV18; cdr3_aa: CASSGSLAKNIQYF; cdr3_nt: TGTGCCAGCTCTGGGTCTCTAGCCAAAAACATTCAGTACTTC
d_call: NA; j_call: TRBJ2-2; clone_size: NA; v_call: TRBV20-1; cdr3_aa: CSGGGEKNTGELFF; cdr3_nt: TGCAGTGGGGGGGGCGAGAAGAACACCGGGGAGCTGTTTTTT
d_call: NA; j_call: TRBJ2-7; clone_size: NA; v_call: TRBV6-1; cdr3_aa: CASKDSSRLHEQYF; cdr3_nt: TGTGCCAGCAAGGACAGCTCCCGTCTCCACGAGCAGTACTTC
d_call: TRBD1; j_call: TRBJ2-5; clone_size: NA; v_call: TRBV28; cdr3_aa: CASSSYRGLLQETQYF; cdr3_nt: TGTGCCAGCAGTTCCTACAGGGGGCTACTACAAGAGACCCAGTACTTC
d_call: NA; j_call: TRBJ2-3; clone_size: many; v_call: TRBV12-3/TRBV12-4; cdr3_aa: CASSPRAARTDTQYF; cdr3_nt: TGTGCCAGCAGTCCTAGGGCGGCACGCACAGATACGCAGTATTTT
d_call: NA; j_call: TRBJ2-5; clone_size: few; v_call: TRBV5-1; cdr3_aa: CASSSRMGPQETQYF; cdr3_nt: TGCGCCAGCAGCAGCCGGATGGGCCCTCAAGAGACCCAGTACTTC